Reported below is one TCR beta chain. Its antigen remains unidentified. Generated by immunoSEQ multiplex PCR, the TCRdb table keeps only in-frame clones and is missing some. The sample records 2 million to 2.5 million clones, 80% to 95% being singletons. This sample stems from a study of shared clonotypes between healthy human individuals. Findings of the study overall: For sorted subsets, rarefaction showed incomplete sequencing despite large depth. The donor pool, a small one, limited the genetic and exposure-history diversity represented. Relative to memory subsets, naive subsets generally showed larger estimated richness.

This CDR3 is built from 20 residues. Per the germline V gene, CDR1 is WNHNN and CDR2 is SYGVQD (reference sequence). J gave up 2 bases and V 1 base, and 19 bases lay outside the gene matches. This sequence was found in a man aged 18 to 35 in good health. Some clones in this sample may be carry-over from other donors' samples. Sequenced material: naive CD4+ T cells from PBMCs. Subset specified: CD45RA+ positively selected. The gene calls are TRBV10-1 and TRBJ2-5; 7 positions agree with TRBD2. The CDR3: CASSEYIRRAGGGRQETQYF. The CDR3, as DNA: TGCGCCAGCAGTGAGTATATCCGGAGGGCCGGGGGAGGGCGTCAAGAGACCCAGTACTTC.